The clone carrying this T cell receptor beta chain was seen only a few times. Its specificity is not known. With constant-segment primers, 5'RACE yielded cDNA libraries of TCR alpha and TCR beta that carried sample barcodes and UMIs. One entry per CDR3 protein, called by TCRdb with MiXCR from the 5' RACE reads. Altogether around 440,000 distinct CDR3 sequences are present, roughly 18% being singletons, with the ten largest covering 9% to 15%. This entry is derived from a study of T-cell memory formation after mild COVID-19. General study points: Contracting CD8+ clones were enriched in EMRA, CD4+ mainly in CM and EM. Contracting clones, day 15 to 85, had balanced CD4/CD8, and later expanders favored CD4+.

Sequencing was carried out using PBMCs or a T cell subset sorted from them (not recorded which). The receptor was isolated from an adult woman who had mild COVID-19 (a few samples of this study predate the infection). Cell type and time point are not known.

The CDR3 loop reads CASSWDGEGEQFF. The CDR3 nucleotides read TGCGCCAGCAGCTGGGACGGGGAGGGTGAGCAGTTCTTC. V and J are TRBV5-1 and TRBJ2-1; 7 bases agree with TRBD2. CDR1 and CDR2 from the germline V gene are SGHRS and YFSETQ. The CDR3 has 13 residues. After removal of 3 bases from V and 9 bases from J, the junction contained 6 bases not matched to a gene.